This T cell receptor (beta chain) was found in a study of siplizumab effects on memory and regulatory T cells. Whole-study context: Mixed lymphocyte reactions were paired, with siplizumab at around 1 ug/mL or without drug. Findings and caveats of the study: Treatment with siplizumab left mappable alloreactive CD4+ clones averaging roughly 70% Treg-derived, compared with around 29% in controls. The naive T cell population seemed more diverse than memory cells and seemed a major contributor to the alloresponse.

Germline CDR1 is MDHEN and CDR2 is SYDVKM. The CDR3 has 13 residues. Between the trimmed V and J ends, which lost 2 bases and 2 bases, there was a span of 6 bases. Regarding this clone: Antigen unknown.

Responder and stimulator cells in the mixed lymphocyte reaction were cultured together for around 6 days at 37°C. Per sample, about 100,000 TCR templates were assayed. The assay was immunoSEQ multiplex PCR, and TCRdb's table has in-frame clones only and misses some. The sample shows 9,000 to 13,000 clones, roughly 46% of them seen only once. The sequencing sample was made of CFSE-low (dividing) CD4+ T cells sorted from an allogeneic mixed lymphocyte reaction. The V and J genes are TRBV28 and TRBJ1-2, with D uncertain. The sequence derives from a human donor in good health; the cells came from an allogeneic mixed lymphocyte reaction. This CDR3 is CASSLSPNYGYTF. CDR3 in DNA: TGTGCCAGCAGTTTAAGCCCGAACTATGGCTACACCTTC.